Listed below are T cell receptor beta chains from one sample, sequenced in a study of molecular identifiers for immune sequencing clone quantification. Each CDR3 protein gets one entry after TCRdb re-called the PCR reads with MiXCR. This table has about 500,000 distinct CDR3 sequences, about a quarter appearing once. Sample: naive CD8+ T cells from blood, with Jurkat cell RNA spiked in. All receptors derive from a human donor in good health. Some libraries in this study had Jurkat cell RNA spiked in. Each CDR3 is given with its conserved first and last residue. A D gene is named only where the DNA matches it firmly. Size is stated for part of the rows, as once, few or many counts, or as a class when the clone is expanded.

d_gene: TRBD2
abundance: once
v_gene: TRBV19
j_gene: TRBJ2-5
CDR3aa: CASSIGGGLSEETQYF
CDR3nt: TGTGCCAGTAGTATAGGGGGGGGACTATCGGAAGAGACCCAGTACTTC

d_gene: -
abundance: -
v_gene: TRBV7-9
j_gene: TRBJ2-3
CDR3aa: CASSLIWDGTDTQYF
CDR3nt: TGTGCCAGCAGCTTAATTTGGGATGGCACAGATACGCAGTATTTT

d_gene: -
abundance: -
v_gene: TRBV6-1
j_gene: TRBJ2-7
CDR3aa: CASSEVGPYAQYF
CDR3nt: TGTGCCAGCAGTGAAGTAGGGCCCTACGCGCAGTACTTC

d_gene: TRBD2
abundance: many
v_gene: TRBV4-3
j_gene: TRBJ2-3
CDR3aa: CASSQDTASGADTQYF
CDR3nt: TGCGCCAGCAGCCAAGACACGGCTAGCGGGGCAGATACGCAGTATTTT

d_gene: -
abundance: many
v_gene: TRBV12-3/TRBV12-4
j_gene: TRBJ2-4
CDR3aa: CASSLGGMGKNIQYF
CDR3nt: TGTGCCAGCAGTTTAGGGGGGATGGGCAAAAACATTCAGTACTTC

d_gene: -
abundance: -
v_gene: TRBV19
j_gene: TRBJ2-7
CDR3aa: CASSISGDNAYEQYF
CDR3nt: TGTGCCAGTAGTATCTCCGGGGACAATGCCTACGAGCAGTACTTC

d_gene: -
abundance: many
v_gene: TRBV7-6
j_gene: TRBJ2-7
CDR3aa: CASSLADGTYEQYF
CDR3nt: TGTGCCAGCAGCTTAGCCGACGGGACCTACGAGCAGTACTTC

d_gene: -
abundance: once
v_gene: TRBV27
j_gene: TRBJ2-7
CDR3aa: CASSFVGCEQYF
CDR3nt: TGTGCCAGCAGTTTCGTGGGTTGCGAGCAGTACTTC

d_gene: TRBD1
abundance: many
v_gene: TRBV4-1
j_gene: TRBJ2-3
CDR3aa: CASRQQGNTDTQYF
CDR3nt: TGCGCCAGCAGACAACAGGGGAACACAGATACGCAGTATTTT

d_gene: -
abundance: many
v_gene: TRBV15
j_gene: TRBJ1-4
CDR3aa: CATSTGVGAPNEKLFF
CDR3nt: TGTGCCACCAGCACTGGGGTCGGGGCTCCTAATGAAAAACTGTTTTTT

d_gene: TRBD2
abundance: -
v_gene: TRBV13
j_gene: TRBJ2-3
CDR3aa: CASSFRLATDTQYF
CDR3nt: TGTGCCAGCAGCTTTCGACTAGCAACAGATACGCAGTATTTT

d_gene: -
abundance: few
v_gene: TRBV12-3/TRBV12-4
j_gene: TRBJ1-2
CDR3aa: CASSSQANYGYTF
CDR3nt: TGTGCCAGCAGTTCTCAGGCTAACTATGGCTACACCTTC

d_gene: TRBD2
abundance: -
v_gene: TRBV20-1
j_gene: TRBJ2-1
CDR3aa: CSARAMGTSELQFF
CDR3nt: TGCAGTGCTAGAGCAATGGGGACTAGCGAGTTACAGTTCTTC

d_gene: TRBD2
abundance: -
v_gene: TRBV27
j_gene: TRBJ2-7
CDR3aa: CASSPVGVAGISVWYF
CDR3nt: TGTGCCAGCAGCCCTGTCGGGGTAGCGGGGATCAGCGTTTGGTACTTC

d_gene: TRBD1
abundance: -
v_gene: TRBV28
j_gene: TRBJ2-7
CDR3aa: CASSIPAGTGLIHEQYF
CDR3nt: TGTGCCAGCAGCATACCCGCCGGGACAGGGTTGATCCACGAGCAGTACTTC

d_gene: TRBD1
abundance: many
v_gene: TRBV20-1
j_gene: TRBJ1-1
CDR3aa: CSASGQGFSEAFF
CDR3nt: TGCAGTGCTAGCGGACAGGGCTTCTCTGAAGCTTTCTTT

d_gene: -
abundance: many
v_gene: TRBV12-3/TRBV12-4
j_gene: TRBJ1-3
CDR3aa: CATLRQTFEIYF
CDR3nt: TGTGCCACCCTGAGGCAGACATTTGAGATATATTTT

d_gene: -
abundance: few
v_gene: TRBV7-9
j_gene: TRBJ2-3
CDR3aa: CASSDRPPPDTQYF
CDR3nt: TGTGCCAGCAGCGACCGCCCCCCCCCAGATACGCAGTATTTT

d_gene: -
abundance: few
v_gene: TRBV10-3
j_gene: TRBJ1-1
CDR3aa: CAISDTDENTEAFF
CDR3nt: TGTGCCATCAGTGATACGGATGAGAACACTGAAGCTTTCTTT

d_gene: -
abundance: few
v_gene: TRBV10-3
j_gene: TRBJ1-1
CDR3aa: CAISERMNTEAFF
CDR3nt: TGTGCCATCAGTGAGCGAATGAACACTGAAGCTTTCTTT

d_gene: -
abundance: once
v_gene: TRBV4-3
j_gene: TRBJ2-5
CDR3aa: CASSQDWSGQVTQYF
CDR3nt: TGCGCCAGCAGCCAAGATTGGAGCGGCCAAGTGACCCAGTACTTC

d_gene: -
abundance: few
v_gene: TRBV27
j_gene: TRBJ2-5
CDR3aa: CASRRDNEETQYF
CDR3nt: TGTGCCAGCAGACGGGACAATGAAGAGACCCAGTACTTC

d_gene: -
abundance: many
v_gene: TRBV4-1
j_gene: TRBJ1-5
CDR3aa: CASSQSSNQPQHF
CDR3nt: TGCGCCAGCAGCCAGTCTAGCAATCAGCCCCAGCATTTT

d_gene: -
abundance: -
v_gene: TRBV27
j_gene: TRBJ2-7
CDR3aa: CASGSPTGENTYEQYF
CDR3nt: TGTGCCAGCGGCAGTCCGACAGGAGAAAATACCTACGAGCAGTACTTC

d_gene: -
abundance: many
v_gene: TRBV7-8
j_gene: TRBJ2-7
CDR3aa: CASSRDGPSYEQYF
CDR3nt: TGTGCCAGCAGCCGAGACGGCCCCTCCTACGAGCAGTACTTC

d_gene: -
abundance: many
v_gene: TRBV2
j_gene: TRBJ2-7
CDR3aa: CASSEGAGPAYEQYF
CDR3nt: TGTGCCAGCAGTGAAGGTGCGGGGCCCGCCTACGAGCAGTACTTC

d_gene: -
abundance: many
v_gene: TRBV7-9
j_gene: TRBJ2-7
CDR3aa: CASSLPDGASSYEQYF
CDR3nt: TGTGCCAGCAGCTTACCCGACGGAGCGAGCTCCTACGAGCAGTACTTC

d_gene: -
abundance: many
v_gene: TRBV5-1
j_gene: TRBJ1-1
CDR3aa: CASSLVFGGAYTEAFF
CDR3nt: TGCGCCAGCAGCTTGGTGTTCGGGGGGGCCTACACTGAAGCTTTCTTT

d_gene: TRBD1
abundance: many
v_gene: TRBV19
j_gene: TRBJ1-1
CDR3aa: CASRPGGANTEAFF
CDR3nt: TGTGCCAGTAGACCAGGGGGGGCGAACACTGAAGCTTTCTTT

d_gene: -
abundance: many
v_gene: TRBV9
j_gene: TRBJ2-7
CDR3aa: CASSPRTGSSYEQYF
CDR3nt: TGTGCCAGCAGCCCACGGACTGGTAGCTCCTACGAGCAGTACTTC

d_gene: -
abundance: -
v_gene: TRBV4-3
j_gene: TRBJ2-7
CDR3aa: CASNQGPASPYEQYF
CDR3nt: TGCGCCAGCAACCAAGGGCCAGCATCTCCCTACGAGCAGTACTTC

d_gene: TRBD2
abundance: many
v_gene: TRBV20-1
j_gene: TRBJ2-3
CDR3aa: CSAQGGLAGLPDTDTQYF
CDR3nt: TGCAGTGCCCAAGGGGGGCTAGCGGGTTTACCAGACACAGATACGCAGTATTTT

d_gene: -
abundance: -
v_gene: TRBV5-5
j_gene: TRBJ2-5
CDR3aa: CASSLPRRTYGDQETQYF
CDR3nt: TGTGCCAGCAGCCTACCTCGACGGACGTACGGGGACCAAGAGACCCAGTACTTC

d_gene: -
abundance: -
v_gene: TRBV27
j_gene: TRBJ2-7
CDR3aa: CASSLGSVGEQYF
CDR3nt: TGTGCCAGCAGTTTAGGCAGCGTGGGCGAGCAGTACTTC

d_gene: TRBD1
abundance: few
v_gene: TRBV19
j_gene: TRBJ1-2
CDR3aa: CASSLQGAAYGYTF
CDR3nt: TGTGCCAGTAGTCTACAGGGGGCCGCCTATGGCTACACCTTC

d_gene: -
abundance: -
v_gene: TRBV20-1
j_gene: TRBJ2-7
CDR3aa: CSAPRPLARAPSF
CDR3nt: TGCAGTGCTCCCCGCCCCCTTGCCCGCGCGCCGTCCTTC

d_gene: -
abundance: -
v_gene: TRBV7-7
j_gene: TRBJ2-5
CDR3aa: CASRERTQYF
CDR3nt: TGTGCTAGCCGGGAGAGGACCCAGTACTTC

d_gene: -
abundance: -
v_gene: TRBV5-1
j_gene: TRBJ1-5
CDR3aa: CASSASGGAHQPQHF
CDR3nt: TGCGCCAGCAGCGCGTCGGGGGGGGCTCATCAGCCCCAGCATTTT

d_gene: -
abundance: -
v_gene: TRBV15
j_gene: TRBJ2-3
CDR3aa: CATITGTDTDTQYF
CDR3nt: TGTGCCACCATCACCGGGACCGACACAGATACGCAGTATTTT

d_gene: TRBD2
abundance: -
v_gene: TRBV27
j_gene: TRBJ2-1
CDR3aa: CASSSGTSGGPGRVNEQFF
CDR3nt: TGTGCCAGCAGTTCCGGGACTAGCGGGGGCCCCGGTCGGGTCAATGAGCAGTTCTTC

d_gene: TRBD2
abundance: -
v_gene: TRBV15
j_gene: TRBJ2-7
CDR3aa: CATSREGGSSYEQYF
CDR3nt: TGTGCCACCAGCAGAGAGGGCGGGAGCTCCTACGAGCAGTACTTC

d_gene: TRBD1
abundance: -
v_gene: TRBV19
j_gene: TRBJ2-1
CDR3aa: CASSIGDRAYNEQFF
CDR3nt: TGTGCCAGTAGTATCGGGGACAGGGCCTACAATGAGCAGTTCTTC

d_gene: -
abundance: few
v_gene: TRBV6-2/TRBV6-3
j_gene: TRBJ2-3
CDR3aa: CASSARGLEARDTQYF
CDR3nt: TGTGCCAGCAGTGCACGGGGTCTAGAGGCTCGGGATACGCAGTATTTT

d_gene: TRBD2
abundance: -
v_gene: TRBV13
j_gene: TRBJ2-1
CDR3aa: CASSPGLVTYNEQFF
CDR3nt: TGTGCCAGCAGCCCGGGACTAGTCACCTACAATGAGCAGTTCTTC

d_gene: -
abundance: many
v_gene: TRBV4-1
j_gene: TRBJ2-1
CDR3aa: CASSQASRAEQFF
CDR3nt: TGCGCCAGCAGCCAAGCGAGCAGGGCCGAGCAGTTCTTC

d_gene: -
abundance: -
v_gene: TRBV27
j_gene: TRBJ1-1
CDR3aa: CASSPSTSGATAAFF
CDR3nt: TGTGCCAGCAGTCCAAGCACGTCCGGGGCCACTGCCGCTTTCTTT

d_gene: -
abundance: few
v_gene: TRBV6-1
j_gene: TRBJ2-3
CDR3aa: CASGSAPHPTDTQYF
CDR3nt: TGTGCCAGCGGGTCTGCGCCCCACCCGACAGATACGCAGTATTTT

d_gene: TRBD1
abundance: many
v_gene: TRBV28
j_gene: TRBJ1-1
CDR3aa: CASSPDRVGTEAFF
CDR3nt: TGTGCCAGCAGTCCTGACAGGGTCGGAACTGAAGCTTTCTTT

d_gene: -
abundance: -
v_gene: TRBV6-5
j_gene: TRBJ1-5
CDR3aa: CASSFSVNQPQHF
CDR3nt: TGTGCCAGCAGTTTTTCCGTGAATCAGCCCCAGCATTTT

d_gene: TRBD1
abundance: few
v_gene: TRBV3-1
j_gene: TRBJ1-2
CDR3aa: CASSHGTGSHGYTF
CDR3nt: TGTGCCAGCAGCCATGGGACAGGGAGCCATGGCTACACCTTC

d_gene: TRBD1
abundance: few
v_gene: TRBV7-9
j_gene: TRBJ1-6
CDR3aa: CASSSDRGSGSPLHF
CDR3nt: TGTGCCAGCAGCTCGGACAGGGGAAGTGGTTCACCCCTCCACTTT

d_gene: -
abundance: once
v_gene: TRBV7-9
j_gene: TRBJ2-6
CDR3aa: CASSLLSGTRTPGANVLTF
CDR3nt: TGTGCCAGCAGCTTATTATCCGGGACAAGAACACCTGGGGCCAACGTCCTGACTTTC

d_gene: TRBD2
abundance: many
v_gene: TRBV7-2
j_gene: TRBJ2-3
CDR3aa: CASAPGPGGADTQYF
CDR3nt: TGTGCCAGCGCTCCGGGCCCGGGAGGGGCAGATACGCAGTATTTT

d_gene: TRBD2
abundance: many
v_gene: TRBV27
j_gene: TRBJ2-4
CDR3aa: CASSPGVAGAPIAKNIQYF
CDR3nt: TGTGCCAGCAGTCCCGGGGTAGCGGGAGCTCCAATAGCCAAAAACATTCAGTACTTC

d_gene: -
abundance: -
v_gene: TRBV12-3/TRBV12-4
j_gene: TRBJ2-7
CDR3aa: CASSFGGLDYEQYF
CDR3nt: TGTGCCAGCAGTTTCGGGGGATTGGACTACGAGCAGTACTTC

d_gene: -
abundance: few
v_gene: TRBV11-2
j_gene: TRBJ1-1
CDR3aa: CASKGGPEAFF
CDR3nt: TGTGCCAGCAAGGGGGGTCCTGAAGCTTTCTTT